The 23 T cell receptor beta chains listed next were all sequenced from one sample in a study of beta chain features in type 1 diabetes. Every isolated RNA sample was fully reverse transcribed, so sequencing captured expressed TCRB transcripts. Here immunoSEQ multiplex PCR was the method, and the copy in TCRdb shows in-frame clones only, minus some. The sample shows under 800,000 clones, roughly 15% of them seen only once. What was sequenced was naive CD4+ T cells from blood. These receptors all come from a man aged 18 to 29 in good health.

The table lists this clone with a few counts. This sequence joins TRBV28 and TRBJ2-7, with unresolved D. The germline V gene encodes CDR1 MDHEN and CDR2 SYDVKM. The CDR3 contains 13 residues. V was pared by 11 bases and J by 0 bases, with 14 bases between. CDR3 amino acids: CACRSASSYEQYF. CDR3 DNA sequence: TGTGCCTGCCGGAGCGCTAGCTCCTACGAGCAGTACTTC.

This chain links TRBV7-2 with TRBJ2-4, with D tentatively TRBD2 (6 bases). Germline CDR1 SGHTA, CDR2 FQGNSA. CDR3 length equals 15 residues. The V and J ends lost 1 base and 12 bases respectively, with 19 bases between them. The CDR3: CASSLDIGAGLGQYF. Written as DNA, the CDR3 is TGTGCCAGCAGCTTAGACATTGGGGCGGGGCTCGGTCAGTACTTC. The variable domain in full, with the rest retrieved from reference TRBV7-2 and TRBJ2-4, is GAGVSQSPSNKVTEKGKDVELRCDPISGHTALYWYRQSLGQGLEFLIYFQGNSAPDKSGLPSDRFSAERTGGSVSTLTIQRTQQEDSAVYLCASSLDIGAGLGQYFGAGTRLSVL.

The genes are TRBV19 and TRBJ2-5, with TRBD2 matching 7 bases. This CDR3 contains 15 residues. The germline V gene has CDR1 LNHDA and CDR2 SQIVND (reference sequence). V dropped 5 bases and J dropped 2; count of bases not matched to a gene: 8. CDR3 region: CASSVPGGRQETQYF. As DNA, the CDR3 is TGTGCCAGTAGTGTCCCGGGAGGACGACAAGAGACCCAGTACTTC.

This sequence joins TRBV7-3 and TRBJ2-7; D is unresolved. The germline V gene encodes CDR1 SGHTA and CDR2 FQGTGA. The CDR3 covers 14 residues. V was clipped by 4 bases and J by 3 bases, with 13 bases between them. The CDR3 reads CASSSPSTRYEQYF. The CDR3, as DNA: TGTGCCAGCAGCTCTCCCTCCACACGCTACGAGCAGTACTTC.

V and J are TRBV14 and TRBJ1-3; maybe TRBD1 (5 bases). The CDR3 is 16 residues long. Germline lookup yields CDR1 SGHDN and CDR2 FVKESK. Trimming cost V 1 base and J 0 bases, with 10 bases left between them. The CDR3 coding sequence is TGTGCCAGCAGCCAAGTCGCAGGGAGCTCTGGAAACACCATATATTTT. Translated: CASSQVAGSSGNTIYF.

CDR3 in DNA: TGCGCCAGCAGTCTCAAAGACAGGGTAGCTGGAGAGCAGTACTTC. It yields the protein CASSLKDRVAGEQYF. The rearrangement uses TRBV23-1 and TRBJ2-7; 7 positions match TRBD1. TRBV23-1 is assigned to the ORF class and has an uncertain function. The CDR3 is 15 amino acids. The ends lost 4 bases at V and 7 bases at J; junction bases unmatched: 13.

This rearrangement joins TRBV30 to TRBJ1-4; D remains ambiguous. Trimming cost V 2 bases and J 0 bases, with 7 bases left between them. Germline V CDR1 and CDR2: GTSNPN, SVGIG (reference sequence). This CDR3 contains 14 residues. The CDR3 nucleotides read TGTGCCTGGAGTAGGCTCACAACTAATGAAAAACTGTTTTTT. Amino acids: CAWSRLTTNEKLFF.

Turning to this clone: The sample contains more than one DNA sequence encoding this CDR3. The chain employs TRBV2 and TRBJ2-5; D gene ambiguous. Germline loops: CDR1 SNHLY, CDR2 FYNNEI. The germline V and J ends were trimmed by 3 bases and 5 bases, with 4 bases remaining between them. There are 11 residues in the CDR3. CDR3 sequence: CASSEVETQYF. The CDR3 bases are TGTGCCAGCAGTGAGGTTGAGACCCAGTACTTC.

The rearrangement joins TRBV5-1 to TRBJ2-2; D unresolved. The CDR3 has 14 amino acids. Germline loops: CDR1 SGHRS, CDR2 YFSETQ. V lost 1 base, J lost 3 bases, and 7 bases lay in between. The CDR3 loop is CASSLRSDTGELFF. CDR3 coding DNA: TGCGCCAGCAGCTTGAGGTCCGACACCGGGGAGCTGTTTTTT.

This clone was recorded a few times. The chain couples TRBV14 to TRBJ1-3, with TRBD1 identical over 8 bases. Germline CDR1 is SGHDN and CDR2 is FVKESK. The CDR3 is 16 amino acids. V shed 4 bases and J 2 bases; nucleotides not matched to a gene: 7. The CDR3 DNA follows: TGTGCCAGCAGCCCTTACCAACAGGGGGCTGGAAACACCATATATTTT. This translates into CASSPYQQGAGNTIYF.

This clone was picked up a small number of times. The chain is built from TRBV4-1 and TRBJ1-1; 8 positions match TRBD1. V lost 3 bases, J lost 3 bases, and 3 bases stayed unmatched. Germline values: CDR1 MGHRA, CDR2 YSYEKL. This CDR3 has 14 amino acids. CDR3 residues: CASSQTDRDTEAFF. Here the CDR3 DNA reads TGCGCCAGCAGCCAGACGGACAGGGACACTGAAGCTTTCTTT.

This clone was seen at least ten times. The chain uses TRBV10-3 and TRBJ2-7; 8 bases match TRBD1. This CDR3 is built from 13 residues. Trimming took 6 bases from V and 4 from J; bases not matched to a gene: 5. Germline CDR1 reads ENHRY; CDR2 reads SYGVKD. CDR3 in amino acids: CAISNGQGYEQYF. The CDR3 nucleotides are TGTGCCATCAGCAATGGACAGGGTTACGAGCAGTACTTC.

The rearrangement links TRBV7-2 to TRBJ1-5; D possibly corresponds to TRBD1 (5 bases). The CDR3 consists of 14 residues. Trimming took off 4 bases at V and 2 bases at J, with 9 bases between the two ends. Germline CDR1 is SGHTA and CDR2 is FQGNSA. CDR3 loop: CASSYQGRNQPQHF. The CDR3 DNA reads TGTGCCAGCAGCTATCAGGGACGCAATCAGCCCCAGCATTTT. Complete variable domain (other parts from reference TRBV7-2 and TRBJ1-5): GAGVSQSPSNKVTEKGKDVELRCDPISGHTALYWYRQSLGQGLEFLIYFQGNSAPDKSGLPSDRFSAERTGGSVSTLTIQRTQQEDSAVYLCASSYQGRNQPQHFGDGTRLSIL.

This clone was observed a handful of times. The chain links TRBV7-2 to TRBJ1-5; no definite D call. Germline CDR1 SGHTA, CDR2 FQGNSA. The CDR3 spans 15 residues. V was cut by 2 bases and J by 2 bases, with 10 bases left in between. The CDR3 sequence: CASSLYGQGNQPQHF. The CDR3 bases are TGTGCCAGCAGCTTATACGGCCAGGGCAATCAGCCCCAGCATTTT.

This clone was found a few times. The chain uses TRBV4-3 and TRBJ1-6; a possible D gene is TRBD1 (6 bases). The V end lost 0 bases, the J end lost 7 bases, and 10 bases lay between the germline ends. Germline CDR1 is LGHNA and CDR2 is YSLEER. This CDR3 region has 15 residues. The CDR3 here is CASSQETGTNSPLHF. The CDR3 bases are TGCGCCAGCAGCCAAGAGACAGGAACAAATTCACCCCTCCACTTT.

The V and J genes are TRBV27 and TRBJ1-2; 9 bases map to TRBD1. This CDR3 has 15 amino acids. V shed 6 bases, J shed 3 bases, and the junction held 8 bases outside the gene matches. CDR1 is MNHEY and CDR2 is SMNVEV in the germline V gene (reference sequence). CDR3 protein: CASRSPGQGYYGYTF. CDR3 DNA sequence: TGTGCCAGCAGATCGCCGGGACAGGGATACTATGGCTACACCTTC.

The chain has TRBV7-2 and TRBJ2-5, with TRBD1 identical over 8 bases. This CDR3 region has 14 residues. Germline V lookup: CDR1 SGHTA, CDR2 FQGNSA. V was pared by 5 bases and J by 5 bases, with 7 bases of the junction left unmatched. CDR3 protein: CASSRQGYGETQYF. CDR3 DNA sequence: TGTGCCAGCAGCCGACAGGGGTATGGGGAGACCCAGTACTTC.

This clone has more than one count but fewer than ten. V is TRBV29-1 and J is TRBJ2-1; tentative D call: TRBD2 (7 bases). There are 15 residues in the CDR3. Trimming left V 7 bases short and J 0 bases short, with 16 bases between. Germline CDR1 SQVTM, CDR2 ANQGSEA. CDR3 in amino acids: CSEGGGSSSYNEQFF. CDR3 DNA sequence: TGCAGCGAAGGGGGGGGTTCGAGCTCCTACAATGAGCAGTTCTTC.

This clone has more than one count but fewer than ten. The genes are TRBV28 and TRBJ2-3; D is perhaps TRBD1 (5 bases). This CDR3 comprises 14 residues. Germline V gene data show CDR1 as MDHEN and CDR2 as SYDVKM. V shed 3 bases and J shed 5 bases, with 12 bases lying between them. The CDR3 DNA follows: TGTGCCAGCAGTTTGACACAGGACCGAGATACGCAGTATTTT. Translation gives CASSLTQDRDTQYF.

In this sample, this clone turned up a few times. The gene calls are TRBV29-1 and TRBJ2-3; no clear D. Germline V gene data show CDR1 as SQVTM and CDR2 as ANQGSEA. This CDR3 has 13 residues. V was clipped by 8 bases and J by 0 bases, with 12 bases between them. The DNA for the CDR3 is TGCAGCTTGCGGACCGCAAGCACAGATACGCAGTATTTT. The encoded protein is CSLRTASTDTQYF.

This clone was detected only a few times. The identical CDR3 is also encoded by other nucleotide sequences in the sample. The gene calls are TRBV28 and TRBJ2-7; the match to TRBD1 covers 10 bases. The CDR3 runs to 15 residues. Looked up from germline, CDR1 is MDHEN and CDR2 is SYDVKM. J was trimmed by 2 bases and V by 4 bases; bases with no gene match: 5. CDR3 sequence reads: CASSSPGQGAYEQYF. The CDR3 coding sequence is TGTGCCAGCAGTTCCCCCGGACAGGGGGCCTACGAGCAGTACTTC.

This clone was seen only a few times. V usage is TRBV7-6 and J usage is TRBJ2-5, with D unclear. CDR1 is SGHVS, CDR2 FNYEAQ, per germline. CDR3 length equals 15 residues. Trimming stripped 1 base from V and 0 bases from J, with 9 bases between. The CDR3 sequence: CASSLDQVYQETQYF. In nucleotides, the CDR3 is TGTGCCAGCAGCTTAGATCAGGTGTACCAAGAGACCCAGTACTTC.

This sequence joins TRBV5-4 and TRBJ2-5; the D gene could be TRBD1 or TRBD2 (5 bases each). The CDR3 is made up of 15 amino acids. Germline V gene lookup returns CDR1 SGHNT and CDR2 YYREEE (reference sequence). The ends were cut back, 4 bases at V and 5 bases at J, with 18 bases in the middle. The CDR3 DNA sequence: TGTGCCAGCAGCCTCCGGGGCAGGGCACGGGAGACCCAGTACTTC. It is translated as CASSLRGRARETQYF.